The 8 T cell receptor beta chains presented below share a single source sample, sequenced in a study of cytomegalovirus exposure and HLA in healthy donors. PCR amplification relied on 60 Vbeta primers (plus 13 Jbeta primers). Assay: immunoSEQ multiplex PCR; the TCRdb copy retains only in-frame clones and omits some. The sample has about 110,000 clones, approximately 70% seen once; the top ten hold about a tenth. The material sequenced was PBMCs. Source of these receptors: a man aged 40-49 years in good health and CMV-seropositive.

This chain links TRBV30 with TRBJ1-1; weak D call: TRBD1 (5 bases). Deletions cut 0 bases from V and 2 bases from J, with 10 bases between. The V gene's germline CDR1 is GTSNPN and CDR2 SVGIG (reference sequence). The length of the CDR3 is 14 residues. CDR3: CAWSVQRGNTEAFF. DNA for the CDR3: TGTGCCTGGAGTGTACAAAGGGGAAACACTGAAGCTTTCTTT. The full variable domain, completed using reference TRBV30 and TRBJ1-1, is SQTIHQWPATLVQPVGSPLSLECTVEGTSNPNLYWYRQAAGRGLQLLFYSVGIGQISSEVPQNLSASRPQDRQFILSSKKLLLSDSGFYLCAWSVQRGNTEAFFGQGTRLTVV.

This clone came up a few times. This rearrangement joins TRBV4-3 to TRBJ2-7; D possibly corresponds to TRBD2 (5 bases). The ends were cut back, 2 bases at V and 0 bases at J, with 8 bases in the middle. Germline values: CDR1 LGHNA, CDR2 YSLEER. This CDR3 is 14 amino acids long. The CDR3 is CASSQRTPSYEQYF. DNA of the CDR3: TGCGCCAGCAGCCAACGGACTCCCTCCTACGAGCAGTACTTC.

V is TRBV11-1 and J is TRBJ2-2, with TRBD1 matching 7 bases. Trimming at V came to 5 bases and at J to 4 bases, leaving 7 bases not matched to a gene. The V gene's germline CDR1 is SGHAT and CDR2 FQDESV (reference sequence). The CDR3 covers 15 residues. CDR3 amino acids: CASSGGQFITGELFF. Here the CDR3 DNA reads TGTGCCAGCAGCGGGGGACAGTTTATCACCGGGGAGCTGTTTTTT.

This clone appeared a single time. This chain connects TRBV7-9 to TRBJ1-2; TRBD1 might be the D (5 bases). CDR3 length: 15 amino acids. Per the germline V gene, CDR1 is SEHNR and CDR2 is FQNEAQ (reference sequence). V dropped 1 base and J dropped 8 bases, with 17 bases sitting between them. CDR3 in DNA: TGTGCCAGCAGCTTAGAAGAGGGGAGGGGCAGGGGCTACACCTTC. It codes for CASSLEEGRGRGYTF.

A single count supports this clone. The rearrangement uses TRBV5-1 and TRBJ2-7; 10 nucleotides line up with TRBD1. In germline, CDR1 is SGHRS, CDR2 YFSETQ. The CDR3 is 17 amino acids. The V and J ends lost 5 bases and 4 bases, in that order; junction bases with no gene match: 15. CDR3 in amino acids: CASRRPGPGTGDYEQYF. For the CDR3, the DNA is TGCGCCAGCAGGCGGCCTGGACCCGGGACAGGGGATTACGAGCAGTACTTC. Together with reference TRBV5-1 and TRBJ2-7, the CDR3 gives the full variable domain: KAGVTQTPRYLIKTRGQQVTLSCSPISGHRSVSWYQQTPGQGLQFLFEYFSETQRNKGNFPGRFSGRQFSNSRSEMNVSTLELGDSALYLCASRRPGPGTGDYEQYFGPGTRLTVT.

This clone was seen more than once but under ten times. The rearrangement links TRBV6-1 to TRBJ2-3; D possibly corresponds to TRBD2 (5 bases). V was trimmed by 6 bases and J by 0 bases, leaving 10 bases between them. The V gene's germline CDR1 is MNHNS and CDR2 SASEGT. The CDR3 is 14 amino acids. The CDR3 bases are TGTGCCAGCAGCCCTGGCGGGAGCACAGATACGCAGTATTTT. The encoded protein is CASSPGGSTDTQYF.

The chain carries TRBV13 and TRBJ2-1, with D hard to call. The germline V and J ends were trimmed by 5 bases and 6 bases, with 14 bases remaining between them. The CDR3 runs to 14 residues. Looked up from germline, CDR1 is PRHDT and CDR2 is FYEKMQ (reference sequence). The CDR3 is CASSPRNRGNEQFF. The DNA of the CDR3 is TGTGCCAGCAGCCCACGGAATAGAGGCAATGAGCAGTTCTTC.

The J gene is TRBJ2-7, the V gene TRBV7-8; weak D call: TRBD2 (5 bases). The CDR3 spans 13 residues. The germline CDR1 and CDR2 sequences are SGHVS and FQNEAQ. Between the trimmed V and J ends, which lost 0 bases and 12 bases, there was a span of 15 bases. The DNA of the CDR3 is TGTGCCAGCAGCTTAGCGATTGCTTGGGAGTTGTACTTC. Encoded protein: CASSLAIAWELYF.